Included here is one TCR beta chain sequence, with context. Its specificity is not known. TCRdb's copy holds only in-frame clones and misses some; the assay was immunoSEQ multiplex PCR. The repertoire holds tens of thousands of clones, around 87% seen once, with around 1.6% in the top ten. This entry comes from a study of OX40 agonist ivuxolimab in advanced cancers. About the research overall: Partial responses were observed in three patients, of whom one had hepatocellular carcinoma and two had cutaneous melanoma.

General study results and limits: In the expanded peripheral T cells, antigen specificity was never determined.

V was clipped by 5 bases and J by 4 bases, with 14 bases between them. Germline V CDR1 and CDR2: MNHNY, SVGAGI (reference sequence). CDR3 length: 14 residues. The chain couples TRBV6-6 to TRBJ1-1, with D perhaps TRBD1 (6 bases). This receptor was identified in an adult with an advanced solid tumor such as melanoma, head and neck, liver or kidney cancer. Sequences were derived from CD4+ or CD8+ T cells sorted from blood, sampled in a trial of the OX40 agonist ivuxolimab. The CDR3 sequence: CASSATGKGTEAFF. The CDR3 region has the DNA TGTGCCAGCAGTGCTACAGGGAAAGGCACTGAAGCTTTCTTT.